This T cell receptor (beta chain) was sequenced during a study of cytomegalovirus exposure and HLA in healthy donors. Donors sampled were nominally healthy, though unrecorded immune exposures were likely. Study-wide points: A later analysis found common viral pathogens apparently linked to several of the most significant clusters. An analysis that was carried out later associated 15,000 to 20,000 TCR beta sequences with HLA alleles at 0.05 false discovery rate. The authors listed 150 to 200 TCR beta chains as cytomegalovirus-associated.

60 Vbeta and 13 Jbeta primers were used in PCR. Data came from immunoSEQ multiplex PCR; TCRdb stores just in-frame clones and leaves some out. Of some 130,000 clones in the sample, around 75% were seen once. V lost 7 bases and J lost 1; bases outside the gene matches: 6. This CDR3 region has 14 residues. The germline CDR1 and CDR2 sequences are PRHDT and FYEKMQ (reference sequence). This clone was recorded a few times. What it recognizes is unknown. The source is a man in his thirties or forties in good health and CMV-seronegative. Input material: PBMCs. The chain has TRBV13 and TRBJ1-1; 7 positions agree with TRBD1. DNA for the CDR3: TGTGCCAGCACTCGAACAGGGGAGAACACTGAAGCTTTCTTT. This sequence encodes CASTRTGENTEAFF.